This T cell receptor beta chain was observed in a study of blood T cell repertoires in COVID-19. Turning to the study itself: Sites across the United States, Italy and Spain contributed samples from acute and convalescent COVID-19. PBMCs, B-cell-depleted T cells, or T cells were the source of the cDNA or gDNA that made up the material.

In the authors' methods: By means of reference gene primer amplification, nucleated cell counts were estimated. Sequencing used immunoSEQ multiplex PCR; TCRdb keeps in-frame clones, though not all of them. The V and J calls and the clone size are those of that table, but D and trimming were determined from the DNA. The sample carries more than 95,000 clones, approximately 80% recorded once. The TCR was taken from a man in his sixties with acute or convalescent COVID-19. The sequenced material came from peripheral blood.

The DNA for the CDR3 is TGTGCCAGCAGCGCGCAGAAGGACAGGGGTAAAAATGAAAAACTGTTTTTT. Translated, it gives CASSAQKDRGKNEKLFF. The chain joins TRBV5-4 to TRBJ1-4; 9 nucleotides match TRBD1. This CDR3 contains 17 residues. CDR1 and CDR2 (germline): SGHNT, YYREEE (reference sequence). V shed 4 bases, J shed 5 bases, and the junction held 12 bases outside the gene matches.